These 12 T cell receptor beta chains were sequenced from one sample in a study of CD8+CD57+ T cells in acquired aplastic anemia. It was patients with CD8+CD57+ cell expansion by flow cytometry who were chosen for sequencing. CDR3 and TCR beta VDJ profiling relied on a genomic DNA template. TCRdb re-derived calls from the reads in MiXCR, one entry per CDR3 protein. The table has about 40,000 distinct CDR3 sequences, less than 65% seen once. The sample taken for sequencing was sorted CD4+, CD8+, or CD8+CD57+ T cells (not recorded which) from PBMCs. Every receptor here comes from a human donor with aplastic anemia.

At least ten counts were recorded for this clonotype. This chain uses TRBV6-1 with TRBJ1-1; D gene ambiguous. Trimming took 2 bases from V and 1 from J, leaving 5 bases between them. The CDR3 runs to 13 residues. The germline V gene has CDR1 MNHNS and CDR2 SASEGT. CDR3 sequence reads: CASSERANTEAFF. The CDR3, as DNA: TGTGCCAGCAGTGAAAGGGCGAACACTGAAGCTTTCTTT.

The V gene is TRBV10-3, the J gene TRBJ1-1; unclear D gene. CDR3 length: 14 residues. V was pared by 0 bases and J by 0 bases, with 5 bases between. Germline V gene data show CDR1 as ENHRY and CDR2 as SYGVKD. The CDR3 nucleotides read TGTGCCATCAGTGAGTCCGGCGTGAACACTGAAGCTTTCTTT. It yields the protein CAISESGVNTEAFF.

The chain couples TRBV19 to TRBJ1-6, with 10 bases matching TRBD1. J was trimmed by 4 bases and V by 5 bases; bases with no gene match: 5. Germline V gene data show CDR1 as LNHDA and CDR2 as SQIVND (reference sequence). The CDR3 contains 16 residues. The CDR3 is CASSSPDRGYNSPLHF. The CDR3 region has the DNA TGTGCCAGTAGTTCTCCGGACAGGGGGTATAATTCACCCCTCCACTTT. The full variable domain, its missing parts supplied by reference TRBV19 and TRBJ1-6, is DGGITQSPKYLFRKEGQNVTLSCEQNLNHDAMYWYRQDPGQGLRLIYYSQIVNDFQKGDIAEGYSVSREKKESFPLTVTSAQKNPTAFYLCASSSPDRGYNSPLHFGNGTRLTVT.

The chain links TRBV28 to TRBJ2-5; D remains unclear. Germline CDR1 is MDHEN and CDR2 is SYDVKM. CDR3 length: 12 amino acids. V was clipped by 4 bases and J by 2 bases, with 5 bases between them. CDR3 protein: CASSSPQETQYF. CDR3 nucleotides: TGTGCCAGCAGTTCACCACAAGAGACCCAGTACTTC.

This clonotype was counted many times. The chain employs TRBV3-1 and TRBJ2-1; no reliable D call. The germline CDR1 and CDR2 sequences are LGHDT and YNNKEL (reference sequence). Trimming took off 0 bases at V and 14 bases at J, with 20 bases between the two ends. CDR3 length: 15 residues. The CDR3 reads CASSQDTRSDGAKFF. Written as DNA, the CDR3 is TGTGCCAGCAGCCAAGATACCCGGTCGGACGGAGCTAAGTTCTTC.

The table lists this clonotype with many counts. The CDR3 here is CASSTDLQWGVNIRKNIQYF. The CDR3, as DNA: TGTGCCAGTAGTACAGACCTTCAGTGGGGGGTCAACATCCGCAAAAACATTCAGTACTTC. The chain joins TRBV19 to TRBJ2-4, with D perhaps TRBD2 (6 bases). V lost 4 bases and J 3 bases, leaving 28 bases between the germline ends. Per the germline V gene, CDR1 is LNHDA and CDR2 is SQIVND (reference sequence). The CDR3 extends over 20 amino acids.

The genes are TRBV2 and TRBJ2-3; TRBD2 aligns across 9 bases. This CDR3 comprises 14 residues. V trimming: 7 bases; J trimming: 1 base; junction bases outside the gene matches: 3. CDR1 and CDR2 from the germline V gene are SNHLY and FYNNEI. DNA for the CDR3: TGTGCCAGCAACCCTAGCGGGGGCACAGATACGCAGTATTTT. Translated: CASNPSGGTDTQYF.

V and J are TRBV4-1 and TRBJ1-3, with D perhaps matching TRBD1 (6 bases). V shed 1 base and J shed 0 bases, with 10 bases lying between them. CDR1 MGHRA and CDR2 YSYEKL come from the germline V gene. The CDR3 totals 16 residues. The CDR3 DNA reads TGCGCCAGCAGCCAAGGGACAGTCGGCTCTGGAAACACCATATATTTT. This sequence encodes CASSQGTVGSGNTIYF.

The V gene is TRBV13, the J gene TRBJ1-2, with D unresolved. The V gene lost 0 bases and the J gene lost 7 bases, with 9 bases spanning the gap. Per germline, CDR1 PRHDT and CDR2 FYEKMQ (reference sequence). This CDR3 spans 13 amino acids. This CDR3 is CASSLGWAGGYTF. The CDR3, as DNA: TGTGCCAGCAGCTTAGGGTGGGCAGGTGGCTACACCTTC. The variable domain in full, with the rest retrieved from reference TRBV13 and TRBJ1-2, is AAGVIQSPRHLIKEKRETATLKCYPIPRHDTVYWYQQGPGQDPQFLISFYEKMQSDKGSIPDRFSAQQFSDYHSELNMSSLELGDSALYFCASSLGWAGGYTFGSGTRLTVV.

The rearrangement joins TRBV29-1 to TRBJ1-2; unclear D gene. Germline assignment: CDR1 SQVTM and CDR2 ANQGSEA. The CDR3 contains 11 residues. V was clipped by 6 bases and J by 4 bases, with 9 bases between them. The CDR3 sequence: CSVKDGYGYTF. Written as DNA, the CDR3 is TGCAGCGTCAAGGATGGCTATGGCTACACCTTC.

This clonotype was seen many times. The chain employs TRBV15 and TRBJ2-6; possibly TRBD2 for D (5 bases). CDR1 is LNHNV and CDR2 is YYDKDF in the germline V gene (reference sequence). Trimming pared 3 bases from V and 4 bases from J, leaving 16 bases between. This CDR3 contains 17 residues. Written as DNA, the CDR3 is TGTGCCACCAGCAGCCATAGGGAGCTATCAGGGGCCAACGTCCTGACTTTC. This gives the protein CATSSHRELSGANVLTF.

This clonotype was observed many times. This chain uses TRBV19 with TRBJ1-6; no clear D. This CDR3 comprises 14 residues. Trimming shortened V by 4 bases and J by 10 bases, and 14 bases separated the two germline ends. Germline CDR1 LNHDA, CDR2 SQIVND (reference sequence). This CDR3 is CASSTGPLDSPLHF. The CDR3 region has the DNA TGTGCCAGTAGTACAGGACCATTAGACTCACCCCTCCACTTT.